Described below is a single T cell receptor (beta chain) sequence and its context. This sample is part of a study of regulatory T cells in long-lasting Graves disease. According to the study, TCR beta libraries were built with iRepertoire HTBI primers and CDR3-region Arm-PCR. TCRdb recomputed calls from the multiplex PCR reads with MiXCR, one row per CDR3 protein. Of about 350,000 distinct CDR3 sequences listed, under 20% were seen once; the top ten hold 20%. Noted time point: newly diagnosed GD, antithyroid drugs for less than 3 months. From RNA extracted from PBMCs, the TCR library was made. The germline CDR1 and CDR2 sequences are SGHRS and YFSETQ. CDR3 size: 16 residues. Deletions cut 4 bases from V and 0 bases from J, with 14 bases between. These data were also reused for a study on T cells in Graves' hyperthyroidism and ophthalmopathy. This second study notes: Model output signaled ophthalmopathy a median around 5.9 months ahead of onset.

This receptor was identified in a woman aged 18-35 years with Graves disease. The chain recombines TRBV5-1 with TRBJ2-1; TRBD1 or TRBD2 may be the D gene (6 bases each). The source material was peripheral blood mononuclear cells (PBMCs), sampled at new diagnosis, from a patient treated with antithyroid drugs. The CDR3 DNA reads as TGCGCCAGCAGCAGCCAAGGGGGGAACTCCTACAATGAGCAGTTCTTC. Translation gives CASSSQGGNSYNEQFF.